The clone carrying this T cell receptor beta chain came up a few times. The antigen remains undetermined. The CDR3 consists of 15 residues. The germline CDR1 and CDR2 sequences are SNHLY and FYNNEI. V was trimmed by 1 base and J by 2 bases, leaving 12 bases between them. PCR primers comprised 60 Vbeta and 13 Jbeta primers. Authors' processing steps: Counted up in a later analysis, unique TCR beta chains came to 60 million to 95 million, with around 12 million shared. The method was immunoSEQ multiplex PCR; TCRdb's version includes in-frame clones alone and lacks a portion of them. The V and J calls and clone size come from that table; D and trimming were worked out from the DNA. The table has over 150,000 clones, roughly four fifths seen once. This entry comes from a study of cytomegalovirus exposure and HLA in healthy donors. The study's findings and limits: Later analysis placed DRB1 highest and HLA-C lowest in TCR association rates, which differed by HLA locus. Per a later analysis, roughly 17,000 TCR beta sequences showed association with HLA alleles at 0.05 false discovery rate. In a later analysis, a missense DCLRE1C variant was linked to TCR beta V- and J-gene trimming.

The TCR sequence derives from a man aged 35 to 55 in good health and CMV-seronegative. The gene calls are TRBV2 and TRBJ2-7; D not resolved. Sequenced: PBMCs. DNA for the CDR3: TGTGCCAGCAGTGAAGGGTTTGACTTCGCCTACGAGCAGTACTTC. As protein: CASSEGFDFAYEQYF.